This is a list of T cell receptor beta chains from one sample in a study of early T cells in non-severe SARS-CoV-2 infection. TCRdb reprocessed the 5' RACE reads with MiXCR, giving one entry per CDR3 protein. The top ten clones hold 4.4% of a sample with roughly 99,000 distinct CDR3 sequences, approximately 12% of them seen once. This specimen was whole blood, taken at baseline. Every receptor here comes from an adult who was a healthcare worker with PCR-confirmed SARS-CoV-2 infection or an uninfected control (not recorded which). Both conserved end residues are part of each CDR3. Each record gives: CDR3 DNA, CDR3 protein, V gene, clone size, J gene, D gene. D genes are given only for firm matches. Size tells how often a clone was seen (once, few, many) or the class of an expanded clone, and some rows leave it out.

DNA: TGTGCCAGCAGCGCCCCGACAGGGGTGTCGGATACGCAGTATTTT
CDR3: CASSAPTGVSDTQYF
V: TRBV9
size: -
J: TRBJ2-3
D: TRBD1

DNA: TGTGCCAGCAGGGGGCCGCGTACCGGGGAGCTGTTTTTT
CDR3: CASRGPRTGELFF
V: TRBV6-1
size: -
J: TRBJ2-2
D: -

DNA: TGCAGTGCTAGGGGGGCAGGGAGCGACACCGGGGAGCTGTTTTTT
CDR3: CSARGAGSDTGELFF
V: TRBV20-1
size: many
J: TRBJ2-2
D: -

DNA: TGTGCCAGCTCAGGGGGTTACTCCTACGAGCAGTACTTC
CDR3: CASSGGYSYEQYF
V: TRBV12-3/TRBV12-4
size: -
J: TRBJ2-7
D: TRBD1

DNA: TGTGCTAGTGGTCCGCCGGACAGTCGGGGAAGCACCGGGGAGCTGTTTTTT
CDR3: CASGPPDSRGSTGELFF
V: TRBV12-5
size: -
J: TRBJ2-2
D: -

DNA: TGTGCCAGCAGTTACGATGGTAACTCTTCACCCCTCCACTTT
CDR3: CASSYDGNSSPLHF
V: TRBV6-6
size: -
J: TRBJ1-6
D: -

DNA: TGTGCCACCAGTGCTCCAGTAGGGGCGGAAAAGACCGGGGAGCTGTTTTTT
CDR3: CATSAPVGAEKTGELFF
V: TRBV24-1
size: -
J: TRBJ2-2
D: -

DNA: TGTGCCAGCAGCGCATCCCGGGGCAACACCGGGGAGCTGTTTTTT
CDR3: CASSASRGNTGELFF
V: TRBV9
size: many
J: TRBJ2-2
D: -

DNA: TGTGCCAGCACCGACAGGGCGACTCAGCCCCAGCATTTT
CDR3: CASTDRATQPQHF
V: TRBV28
size: few
J: TRBJ1-5
D: TRBD1

DNA: TGTGCCAGCAGCACGGGCGCATACCAGCCCCAGCATTTT
CDR3: CASSTGAYQPQHF
V: TRBV12-3/TRBV12-4
size: many
J: TRBJ1-5
D: -

DNA: TGTGCTAGTGGTCTTAGCGGGAGCTCCTACAATGAGCAGTTCTTC
CDR3: CASGLSGSSYNEQFF
V: TRBV12-5
size: -
J: TRBJ2-1
D: TRBD2

DNA: TGTGCCAGCAGTGGCGCGGGGGGAGAGACCCAGTACTTC
CDR3: CASSGAGGETQYF
V: TRBV2
size: -
J: TRBJ2-5
D: TRBD2

DNA: TGTGCCAGCAGCTTAGATTCCGACTTCTACGAGCAGTACTTC
CDR3: CASSLDSDFYEQYF
V: TRBV11-2
size: many
J: TRBJ2-7
D: -

DNA: TGTGCCAGCAGTCGCGGGGGGCAGGATACCGGGGAGCTGTTTTTT
CDR3: CASSRGGQDTGELFF
V: TRBV2
size: few
J: TRBJ2-2
D: TRBD2

DNA: TGTGCCAGCAGCGCGACAGGGTTCGGCGAGCAGTACTTC
CDR3: CASSATGFGEQYF
V: TRBV3-1
size: -
J: TRBJ2-7
D: TRBD1

DNA: TGTGCCAGCAGCCAAACATTCGCGAGTTACTATAATTCACCCCTCCACTTT
CDR3: CASSQTFASYYNSPLHF
V: TRBV3-1
size: few
J: TRBJ1-6
D: -

DNA: TGTGCCAGCAGTGTTGTACAGGGTCGTGGTGAGCAGTTCTTC
CDR3: CASSVVQGRGEQFF
V: TRBV2
size: many
J: TRBJ2-1
D: -

DNA: TGTGCCAGCAGTACCGGACAGCTCCACTCCTATAATTCACCCCTCCACTTT
CDR3: CASSTGQLHSYNSPLHF
V: TRBV27
size: -
J: TRBJ1-6
D: -

DNA: TGTGCCAGCCGCGCCACTCACAGGGGGCGCGTCAATCAGCCCCAGCATTTT
CDR3: CASRATHRGRVNQPQHF
V: TRBV19
size: -
J: TRBJ1-5
D: TRBD1

DNA: TGTGCCAGCAGCTTAGCGGTATCTACCGCCGGGGAGCTGTTTTTT
CDR3: CASSLAVSTAGELFF
V: TRBV11-2
size: -
J: TRBJ2-2
D: -

DNA: TGCAGTGCCAGGGACAGGAGTAGCACAGATACGCAGTATTTT
CDR3: CSARDRSSTDTQYF
V: TRBV20-1
size: -
J: TRBJ2-3
D: TRBD1

DNA: TGTGCCAGCAGTGCCGGGACCGGCAATGAGCAGTTCTTC
CDR3: CASSAGTGNEQFF
V: TRBV2
size: many
J: TRBJ2-1
D: -

DNA: TGTGCCAGCAGTTCAACAGGGTATGGTTCTGGCTACACCTTC
CDR3: CASSSTGYGSGYTF
V: TRBV13
size: many
J: TRBJ1-2
D: -

DNA: TGCAGTGCTTCACTGGACGGAAGCTCCTACAATGAGCAGTTCTTC
CDR3: CSASLDGSSYNEQFF
V: TRBV20-1
size: -
J: TRBJ2-1
D: -

DNA: TGTGCCAGCAGCTTCTCGCGGGAGACCTCCTACGAGCAGTACTTC
CDR3: CASSFSRETSYEQYF
V: TRBV7-9
size: -
J: TRBJ2-7
D: TRBD2

DNA: TGTGCCAGCAGCGAGCAGGGAGCGGCCCCCTACGAGCAGTACTTC
CDR3: CASSEQGAAPYEQYF
V: TRBV7-3
size: -
J: TRBJ2-7
D: -

DNA: TGTGCCAGCAGTTACGGGGGGTCCCCTTCACCCCTCCACTTT
CDR3: CASSYGGSPSPLHF
V: TRBV6-5
size: -
J: TRBJ1-6
D: -

DNA: TGTGCCAGCCACACCCAGGCAGAGACCCAGTACTTC
CDR3: CASHTQAETQYF
V: TRBV28
size: -
J: TRBJ2-5
D: -

DNA: TGCGCCAGCAGCGCGGTACTCAATGAAAAACTGTTTTTT
CDR3: CASSAVLNEKLFF
V: TRBV5-1
size: -
J: TRBJ1-4
D: -

DNA: TGTGCCAGCAGCGTAGGGACAGTATCTAACTATGGCTACACCTTC
CDR3: CASSVGTVSNYGYTF
V: TRBV9
size: -
J: TRBJ1-2
D: -

DNA: TGCAGTGCACTCGGCGCCGACAGGGTAAATGAAGCTTTCTTT
CDR3: CSALGADRVNEAFF
V: TRBV20-1
size: few
J: TRBJ1-1
D: TRBD1

DNA: TGTGCCAGCAGCAGAGGGGGCTTTGACTCACCCCTCCACTTT
CDR3: CASSRGGFDSPLHF
V: TRBV9
size: -
J: TRBJ1-6
D: TRBD1

DNA: TGTGCCAGCAGTGGAACACCCGGGGAAAAACTGTTTTTT
CDR3: CASSGTPGEKLFF
V: TRBV6-1
size: few
J: TRBJ1-4
D: -

DNA: TGTGCCAGCAGCGCAAGGGAGGGCTGGAATCAGCCCCAGCATTTT
CDR3: CASSAREGWNQPQHF
V: TRBV7-2
size: many
J: TRBJ1-5
D: -

DNA: TGCAGCGTTGAATTGCGGGGGCGGGTAGAGACCCAGTACTTC
CDR3: CSVELRGRVETQYF
V: TRBV29-1
size: -
J: TRBJ2-5
D: -

DNA: TGTGCCAGCACCCCCTTAGGGAGCCCAGATACGCAGTATTTT
CDR3: CASTPLGSPDTQYF
V: TRBV7-6
size: few
J: TRBJ2-3
D: -

DNA: TGCAGCGTTGTTGGGGGGTTAAGCTCCTACAATGAGCAGTTCTTC
CDR3: CSVVGGLSSYNEQFF
V: TRBV29-1
size: -
J: TRBJ2-1
D: -

DNA: TGCGCCAGCAGCCAAACTAGCGGGGGGGCCCGAAGCACAGATACGCAGTATTTT
CDR3: CASSQTSGGARSTDTQYF
V: TRBV5-1
size: few
J: TRBJ2-3
D: TRBD2

DNA: TGCAGCGTTGATTTTGGCTACACCTTC
CDR3: CSVDFGYTF
V: TRBV29-1
size: few
J: TRBJ1-2
D: -

DNA: TGTGCCAGCAGCCTGAGGGACAACGGGGATGAAAAACTGTTTTTT
CDR3: CASSLRDNGDEKLFF
V: TRBV3-1
size: many
J: TRBJ1-4
D: -

DNA: TGTGCCAGCAGTGAATTTCACGGGGTCGGCTACACCTTC
CDR3: CASSEFHGVGYTF
V: TRBV25-1
size: few
J: TRBJ1-2
D: -

DNA: TGTGCCAGCAGTTACTCGTCTCAGGGTGCCGAATACTTC
CDR3: CASSYSSQGAEYF
V: TRBV6-5
size: -
J: TRBJ2-7
D: -

DNA: TGTGCCAGCAGAACTAGCGGGGGAGGAGATACGCAGTATTTT
CDR3: CASRTSGGGDTQYF
V: TRBV13
size: many
J: TRBJ2-3
D: TRBD2

DNA: TGTGCCAGCAGCTCCTTTGACACCGGGGAGCTGTTTTTT
CDR3: CASSSFDTGELFF
V: TRBV5-6
size: -
J: TRBJ2-2
D: -

DNA: TGTGCCAGCAGCCCATTGGGACTAGCGGGTTTGAATGAGCAGTTCTTC
CDR3: CASSPLGLAGLNEQFF
V: TRBV11-2
size: -
J: TRBJ2-1
D: TRBD2

DNA: TGTGCCAGTAGTACCGGACAGTACGAGCAGTACTTC
CDR3: CASSTGQYEQYF
V: TRBV19
size: once
J: TRBJ2-7
D: -

DNA: TGTGCCAGCAGCCCGTACACTGAAGCTTTCTTT
CDR3: CASSPYTEAFF
V: TRBV7-2
size: many
J: TRBJ1-1
D: -

DNA: TGTGCCAGCAGCTCCCTTGTCACTGAAGCTTTCTTT
CDR3: CASSSLVTEAFF
V: TRBV7-9
size: -
J: TRBJ1-1
D: -

DNA: TGTGCCTCAGCCCCGGCTAGCGCTGGGGGCAATGAGCAGTTCTTC
CDR3: CASAPASAGGNEQFF
V: TRBV24-1
size: few
J: TRBJ2-1
D: -

DNA: TGTGCCAGTAGGGACCCAGCAGTAGCCAAAAACATTCAGTACTTC
CDR3: CASRDPAVAKNIQYF
V: TRBV19
size: few
J: TRBJ2-4
D: -

DNA: TGCGCCAGCAGCACCCAGGGGGCTGACACTGAAGCTTTCTTT
CDR3: CASSTQGADTEAFF
V: TRBV5-1
size: -
J: TRBJ1-1
D: TRBD1

DNA: TGCAGTGCGTTGATCAGGCGGGGCCAAGAGACCCAGTACTTC
CDR3: CSALIRRGQETQYF
V: TRBV20-1
size: many
J: TRBJ2-5
D: -

DNA: TGTGCCAGCAGTTCCGGGACCCTATTATGGGACTATGGCTACACCTTC
CDR3: CASSSGTLLWDYGYTF
V: TRBV12-3/TRBV12-4
size: few
J: TRBJ1-2
D: -

DNA: TGTGCCAGCAGTTATAATCAGCCCCAGCATTTT
CDR3: CASSYNQPQHF
V: TRBV6-1
size: many
J: TRBJ1-5
D: -

DNA: TGTGCCAGCAGCTTACGTTTACCGGCTAGCGGGGACAATGAGCAGTTCTTC
CDR3: CASSLRLPASGDNEQFF
V: TRBV11-3
size: -
J: TRBJ2-1
D: TRBD2

DNA: TGTGCCAGCAGCTTAGCTGACAACACTGAAGCTTTCTTT
CDR3: CASSLADNTEAFF
V: TRBV5-8
size: -
J: TRBJ1-1
D: -